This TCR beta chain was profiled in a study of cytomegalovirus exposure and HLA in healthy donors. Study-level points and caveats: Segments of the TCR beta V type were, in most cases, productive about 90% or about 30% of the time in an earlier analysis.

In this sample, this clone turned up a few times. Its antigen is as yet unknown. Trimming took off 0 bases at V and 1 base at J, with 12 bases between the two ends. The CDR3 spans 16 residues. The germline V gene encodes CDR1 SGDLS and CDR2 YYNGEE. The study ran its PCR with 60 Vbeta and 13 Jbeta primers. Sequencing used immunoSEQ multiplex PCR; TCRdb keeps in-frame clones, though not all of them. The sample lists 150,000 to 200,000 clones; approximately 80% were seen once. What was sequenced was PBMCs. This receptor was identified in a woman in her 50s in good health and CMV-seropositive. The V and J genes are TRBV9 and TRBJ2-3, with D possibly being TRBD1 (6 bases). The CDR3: CASSVALGAGTDTQYF. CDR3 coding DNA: TGTGCCAGCAGCGTAGCATTGGGGGCTGGCACAGATACGCAGTATTTT.